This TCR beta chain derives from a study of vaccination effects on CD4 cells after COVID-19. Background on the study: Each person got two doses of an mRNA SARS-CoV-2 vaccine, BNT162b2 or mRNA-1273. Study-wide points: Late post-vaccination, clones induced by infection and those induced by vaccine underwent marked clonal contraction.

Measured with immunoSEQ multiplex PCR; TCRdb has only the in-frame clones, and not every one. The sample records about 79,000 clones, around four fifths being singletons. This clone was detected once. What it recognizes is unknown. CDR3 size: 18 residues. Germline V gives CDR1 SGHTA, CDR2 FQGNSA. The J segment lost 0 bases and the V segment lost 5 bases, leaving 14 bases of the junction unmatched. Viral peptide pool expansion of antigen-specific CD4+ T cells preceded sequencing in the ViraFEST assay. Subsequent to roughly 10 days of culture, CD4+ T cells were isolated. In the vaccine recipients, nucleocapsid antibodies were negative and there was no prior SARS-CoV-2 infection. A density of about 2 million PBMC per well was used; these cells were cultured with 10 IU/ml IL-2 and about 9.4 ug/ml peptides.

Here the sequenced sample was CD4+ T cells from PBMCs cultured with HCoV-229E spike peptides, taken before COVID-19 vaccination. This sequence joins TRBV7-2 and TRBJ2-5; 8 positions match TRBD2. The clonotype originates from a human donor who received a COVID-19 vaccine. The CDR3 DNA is TGTGCCAGCAGCCCAACTCGGGGCGGGGGGAAGTACCAAGAGACCCAGTACTTC. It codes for CASSPTRGGGKYQETQYF. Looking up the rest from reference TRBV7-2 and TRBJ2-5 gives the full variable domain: GAGVSQSPSNKVTEKGKDVELRCDPISGHTALYWYRQSLGQGLEFLIYFQGNSAPDKSGLPSDRFSAERTGGSVSTLTIQRTQQEDSAVYLCASSPTRGGGKYQETQYFGPGTRLLVL.